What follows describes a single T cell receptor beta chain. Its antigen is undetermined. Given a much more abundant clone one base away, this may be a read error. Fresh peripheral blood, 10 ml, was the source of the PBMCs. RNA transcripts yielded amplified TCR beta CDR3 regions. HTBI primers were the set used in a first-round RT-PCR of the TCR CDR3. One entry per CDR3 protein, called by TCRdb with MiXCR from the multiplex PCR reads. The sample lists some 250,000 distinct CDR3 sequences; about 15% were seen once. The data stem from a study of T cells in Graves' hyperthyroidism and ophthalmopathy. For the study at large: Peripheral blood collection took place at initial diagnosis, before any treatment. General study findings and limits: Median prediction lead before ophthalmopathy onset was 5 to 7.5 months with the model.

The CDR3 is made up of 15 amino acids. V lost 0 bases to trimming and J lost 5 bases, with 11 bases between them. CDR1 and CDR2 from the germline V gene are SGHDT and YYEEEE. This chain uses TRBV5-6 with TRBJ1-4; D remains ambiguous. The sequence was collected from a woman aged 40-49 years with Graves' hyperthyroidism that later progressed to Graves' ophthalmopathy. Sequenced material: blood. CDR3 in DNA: TGTGCCAGCAGCTTGGCTCGGGAGGGAAATGAAAAACTGTTTTTT. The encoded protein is CASSLAREGNEKLFF.